The clone carrying this TCR beta chain was observed a single time. The sample is drawn from a study of blood T cell repertoires in COVID-19. Study details: PBMCs, B-cell-depleted T cells, or T cells were the source of the cDNA or gDNA that made up the material.

Residents of approximately 25 US areas, aged about 18 to 95 years, made up the participants. Assignments of participants to cohorts depended upon their own reported clinical history. The CDR3 extends over 15 amino acids. In the authors' workflow: The assay estimated nucleated cells by amplifying reference gene primers. Method: immunoSEQ multiplex PCR; TCRdb's copy keeps in-frame clones and lacks some. The DNA gave D and trimming, while V, J and clone size come from that table. The data contain some 230,000 clones, about 79% of them seen just once; the ten biggest clones take up about 1.3%. The chain carries TRBV21-1 and TRBJ1-2; TRBD1 is the table's D call, not checked against the DNA. TRBV21-1 is a documented pseudogene. The sequenced sample was PBMCs or T cells enriched from blood (not recorded which). The receptor was derived from a middle-aged woman with acute COVID-19. The CDR3 here is CATLQDRRTNYGYTF. CDR3 nucleotides: TGTGCCACCCTACAGGACAGGCGTACTAACTATGGCTACACCTTC.